This passage covers 9 T cell receptor beta chains from one sample sequenced in a study of T-cell memory formation after mild COVID-19. TCRdb used MiXCR to reprocess the 5' RACE reads, holding one entry per CDR3 protein. This sample has about 190,000 distinct CDR3 sequences, with 18% found just once. Sequencing was performed on PBMCs or a T cell subset sorted from them (not recorded which). The receptors here all came from an adult woman who had mild COVID-19 (a few samples of this study predate the infection). Cell type and time point are not known.

The chain is built from TRBV6-5 and TRBJ2-7, with TRBD2 identical over 13 bases. The CDR3 totals 15 residues. J was trimmed by 7 bases and V by 6 bases; bases with no gene match: 9. Germline values: CDR1 MNHEY, CDR2 SVGAGI. The DNA of the CDR3 is TGTGCCAGCAGCACGGGACTAGCGGGATTAGGAGAGCAGTACTTC. Translated, it gives CASSTGLAGLGEQYF.

This clonotype was counted between two and nine times. Sequence at one end of the junction differs from germline and may be a read error. The V and J genes are TRBV7-8 and TRBJ2-2; 10 bases line up with TRBD2. The germline V gene has CDR1 SGHVS and CDR2 FQNEAQ. There are 14 residues in the CDR3. DNA of the CDR3: TGTGCCAGCAGCGTAGCGGGGGGCGCGGGGGAGCTGTTTTTT. This encodes CASSVAGGAGELFF.

The gene calls are TRBV20-1 and TRBJ1-1, with 7 bases identical to TRBD1. V gave up 2 bases and J gave up 1 base; unmatched junction bases: 16. The germline V gene has CDR1 DFQATT and CDR2 SNEGSKA (reference sequence). The CDR3 is made up of 18 amino acids. The CDR3 protein is CSARPPTTYRGRNTEAFF. As DNA, the CDR3 is TGCAGTGCTAGACCGCCGACTACGTACAGGGGAAGGAACACTGAAGCTTTCTTT.

The sample holds a few counts of this clonotype. The chain combines TRBV10-3 with TRBJ2-7; no firm D call. Trimming removed 2 bases from V and 1 base from J, with 12 bases in between. The CDR3 totals 15 residues. Germline V gene sequence: CDR1 ENHRY, CDR2 SYGVKD. The CDR3 region is CAISEGVDGSYEQYF. CDR3 nucleotide sequence: TGTGCCATCAGTGAGGGCGTGGATGGTTCCTACGAGCAGTACTTC.

The chain combines TRBV3-1 with TRBJ2-2; D ambiguous. Germline lookup yields CDR1 LGHDT and CDR2 YNNKEL (reference sequence). The V gene lost 0 bases and the J gene lost 6 bases, with 2 bases spanning the gap. CDR3 length: 12 amino acids. As DNA, the CDR3 is TGTGCCAGCAGCCAAGACCCCGGGGAGCTGTTTTTT. The encoded protein is CASSQDPGELFF. Together with reference TRBV3-1 and TRBJ2-2, the CDR3 gives the full variable domain: DTAVSQTPKYLVTQMGNDKSIKCEQNLGHDTMYWYKQDSKKFLKIMFSYNNKELIINETVPNRFSPKSPDKAHLNLHINSLELGDSAVYFCASSQDPGELFFGEGSRLTVL.

This clonotype was picked up a small number of times. V gene TRBV20-1 combines with J gene TRBJ2-1; tentatively, D is TRBD1 or TRBD2 (6 bases each). CDR3 size: 13 residues. Germline CDR1 is DFQATT and CDR2 is SNEGSKA (reference sequence). Deletions cut 0 bases from V and 9 bases from J, with 12 bases between. The CDR3 DNA is TGCAGTGCTAGAGACCGGGGGCCGGGTGAGCAGTTCTTC. It yields the protein CSARDRGPGEQFF.

A few counts support this clonotype. The chain has TRBV18 and TRBJ2-7; 13 nucleotides line up with TRBD2. Germline CDR1 and CDR2: KGHSH and LQKENI. The CDR3 contains 14 residues. V lost 6 bases, J lost 6 bases, and 5 bases stayed unmatched. Written as DNA, the CDR3 is TGTGCCAGCTCCGCAGGGACTAGCGGGGTCGAGCAGTACTTC. Protein: CASSAGTSGVEQYF.

There are a few counts of this clonotype. The chain uses TRBV5-1 and TRBJ2-2, with 7 bases identical to TRBD1. The germline V gene encodes CDR1 SGHRS and CDR2 YFSETQ. The CDR3 length is 16 residues. V lost 3 bases, J lost 4 bases, and 9 bases stayed unmatched. The CDR3 spells CASSSTPRDSTGELFF. The CDR3 region has the DNA TGCGCCAGCAGCTCTACTCCTCGGGACAGCACCGGGGAGCTGTTTTTT.

CDR3 coding DNA: TGTGCCAGCACCGGGACAGGGGAGAACGGGGAGCTGTTTTTT. Amino acid sequence: CASTGTGENGELFF. This rearrangement joins TRBV6-2 or TRBV6-3 to TRBJ2-2, with 10 bases aligning to TRBD1. Germline CDR1 and CDR2: MNHEY and SVGEGT. This CDR3 region has 14 residues. Trimming cost V 7 bases and J 7 bases; bases outside gene matches: 6.